The rows below give T cell receptor beta chains drawn from one sample of a study of beta chain features in type 1 diabetes. TCRdb's copy holds only in-frame clones and misses some; the assay was immunoSEQ multiplex PCR. Of some 350,000 clones in the sample, around 10% were seen once. The sample consisted of central memory CD4+ T cells from blood. The source is a young man with type 1 diabetes. CDR3s include the opening cysteine and the closing phenylalanine or tryptophan. The D gene is left open where the match is weak. Only some rows state a clone size, as once, few, many or a class for expanded clones.

>TRBV29-1|few|TRBJ1-2|NA
CSASAQGYGYTF
TGCAGCGCCTCAGCACAGGGCTATGGCTACACCTTC
>TRBV7-2|NA|TRBJ2-7|NA
CASSQAGTYYEQYF
TGTGCCAGCAGCCAAGCAGGCACTTACTACGAGCAGTACTTC
>TRBV5-1|NA|TRBJ2-3|TRBD1
CASSSSGQGRAQYF
TGCGCCAGCAGCTCCTCGGGACAGGGTAGGGCGCAGTATTTT
>TRBV10-3|NA|TRBJ2-3|NA
CAISELQSTDTQYF
TGTGCCATCAGTGAATTGCAAAGCACAGATACGCAGTATTTT
>TRBV9|NA|TRBJ2-1|NA
CASSVGNGRSEQFF
TGTGCCAGCAGCGTAGGGAACGGGAGAAGTGAGCAGTTCTTC
>TRBV28|few|TRBJ2-1|NA
CASSLIGDREQFF
TGTGCCAGCAGTTTAATAGGTGACAGGGAGCAGTTCTTC
>TRBV5-1|NA|TRBJ2-7|TRBD1
CASSLGSRTGASYEQYF
TGCGCCAGCAGCTTGGGCTCCAGGACAGGGGCATCCTACGAGCAGTACTTC
>TRBV25-1|NA|TRBJ2-3|NA
CASSLQGFTDTQYF
TGTGCCAGCAGCCTTCAGGGGTTCACAGATACGCAGTATTTT
>TRBV7-2|few|TRBJ2-1|TRBD2
CASSLDLAGINNEQFF
TGTGCCAGCAGCTTAGATCTAGCGGGGATTAATAATGAGCAGTTCTTC
>TRBV7-8|NA|TRBJ2-5|NA
CASSLGTPPGAQYF
TGTGCCAGCAGCTTAGGAACCCCACCCGGGGCCCAGTACTTC